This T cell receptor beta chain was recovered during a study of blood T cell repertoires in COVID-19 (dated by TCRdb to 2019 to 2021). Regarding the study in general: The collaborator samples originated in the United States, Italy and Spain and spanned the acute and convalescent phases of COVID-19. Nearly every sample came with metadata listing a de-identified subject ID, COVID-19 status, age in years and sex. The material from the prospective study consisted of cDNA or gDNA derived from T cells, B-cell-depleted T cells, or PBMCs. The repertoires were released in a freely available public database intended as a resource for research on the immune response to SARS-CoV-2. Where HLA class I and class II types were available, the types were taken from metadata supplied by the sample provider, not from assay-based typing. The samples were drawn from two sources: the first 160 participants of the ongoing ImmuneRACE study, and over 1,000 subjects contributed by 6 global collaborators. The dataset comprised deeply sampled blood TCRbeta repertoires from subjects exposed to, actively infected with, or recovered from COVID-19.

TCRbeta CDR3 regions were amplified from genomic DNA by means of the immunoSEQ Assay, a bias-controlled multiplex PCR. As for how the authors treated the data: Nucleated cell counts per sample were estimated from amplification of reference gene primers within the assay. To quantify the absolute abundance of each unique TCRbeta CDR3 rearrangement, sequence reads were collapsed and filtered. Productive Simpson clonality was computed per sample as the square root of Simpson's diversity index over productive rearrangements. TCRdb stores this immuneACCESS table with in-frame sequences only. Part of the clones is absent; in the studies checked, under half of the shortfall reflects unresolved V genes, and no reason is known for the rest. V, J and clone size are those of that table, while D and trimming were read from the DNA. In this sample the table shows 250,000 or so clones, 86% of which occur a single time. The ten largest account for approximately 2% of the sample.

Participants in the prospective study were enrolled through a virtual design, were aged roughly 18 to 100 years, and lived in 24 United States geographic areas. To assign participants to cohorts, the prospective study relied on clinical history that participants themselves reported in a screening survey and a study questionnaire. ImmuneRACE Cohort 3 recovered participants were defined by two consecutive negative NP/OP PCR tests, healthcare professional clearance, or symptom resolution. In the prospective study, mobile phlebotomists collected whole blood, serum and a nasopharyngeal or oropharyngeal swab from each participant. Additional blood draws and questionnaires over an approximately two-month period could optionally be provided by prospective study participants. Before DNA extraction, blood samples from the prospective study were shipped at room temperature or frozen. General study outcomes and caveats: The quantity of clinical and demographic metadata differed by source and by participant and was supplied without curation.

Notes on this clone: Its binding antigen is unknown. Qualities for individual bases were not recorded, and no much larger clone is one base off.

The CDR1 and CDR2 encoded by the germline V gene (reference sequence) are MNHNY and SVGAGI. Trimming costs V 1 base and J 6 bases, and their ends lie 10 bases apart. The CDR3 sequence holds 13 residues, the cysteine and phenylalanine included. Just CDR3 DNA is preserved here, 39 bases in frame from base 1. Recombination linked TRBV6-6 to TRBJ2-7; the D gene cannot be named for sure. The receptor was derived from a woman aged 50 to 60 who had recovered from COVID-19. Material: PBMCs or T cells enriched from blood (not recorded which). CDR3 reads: CASSYLVSGEQYF. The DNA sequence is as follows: TGTGCCAGCAGTTACTTGGTGTCCGGCGAGCAGTACTTC.